This passage covers 2 T cell receptor beta chains from one sample sequenced in a study of response to subunit inactivated influenza vaccine. Using its own MiXCR run on the RT-PCR reads, TCRdb lists one record per CDR3 protein. The sample contains hundreds of thousands of distinct CDR3 sequences, over 11% of which appear only once. The material was PBMCs from blood, obtained 14 to 15 days before vaccination. These receptors all come from a man aged 50-60 years who received an inactivated influenza vaccine.

The sample holds a few counts of this clonotype. The chain is built from TRBV18 and TRBJ2-1, with a possible D match to TRBD2 (6 bases). The CDR3 sequence is 12 residues long. The germline V and J ends were trimmed by 5 bases and 9 bases, with 11 bases remaining between them. Per germline, CDR1 KGHSH and CDR2 LQKENI. The CDR3 DNA follows: TGTGCCAGCTCAGCCCAGGGACTTGAGCAGTTCTTC. The encoded protein is CASSAQGLEQFF.

This clonotype appeared a few times. The chain recombines TRBV6-1 with TRBJ2-3; D is possibly TRBD1 (6 bases). Germline loops: CDR1 MNHNS, CDR2 SASEGT. CDR3 length: 13 residues. V was trimmed by 7 bases and J by 4 bases, leaving 12 bases between them. The CDR3 bases are TGTGCCAGCAAAAGAACAGGGCCAGATACGCAGTATTTT. This encodes CASKRTGPDTQYF.